This TCR beta chain is drawn from a study of breast tumors, draining lymph nodes, adjacent tissues. Comment on this clonotype: Its antigen is not known.

The lymph nodes were axillary draining lymph nodes from breast cancer patients. Study-wide points: Tumors had less TCR diversity than lymph nodes, more than nontumor tissue.

TCRdb reanalysed the multiplex PCR reads using MiXCR and keeps one entry per CDR3 protein. The sample lists 200,000 to 250,000 distinct CDR3 sequences; nearly 35% were seen once. This CDR3 region has 16 residues. Trimming took 6 bases from V and 0 from J, leaving 14 bases between them. Germline assignment: CDR1 SGHTA and CDR2 FQGNSA. This sequence originates from a female donor with breast cancer. Some clones in this sample may be carry-over from other donors' samples. The chain carries TRBV7-2 and TRBJ2-2; possible D gene TRBD2, 7 bases. The specimen was axillary lymph node tissue. CDR3 region: CASRPGGTTNTGELFF. CDR3 sequence (DNA): TGTGCCAGCAGGCCCGGGGGGACAACGAACACCGGGGAGCTGTTTTTT.